This paragraph reports one TCR beta chain. The antigen is undetermined. Sequenced by immunoSEQ multiplex PCR; TCRdb stores in-frame clones only, minus some. The table records 25,000 to 35,000 clones, roughly 92% of them present only once. The record originates from a study of T cell responses to AZD1222 COVID-19 vaccine. Study-wide points: Nearly half of spike-specific TCRs reportedly target variant regions that are unmutated in the B.1.351 and B.1.1.7 variants. Donors were mostly white British, more females; clonal diversity possibly underestimated.

The V segment lost 1 base and the J segment 3 bases; nucleotides outside the gene matches: 4. The CDR3 extends over 17 amino acids. Germline-derived CDR1 and CDR2 are MNHEY and SVGEGT. The sample was peripheral blood, taken on day 0 of AZD1222 vaccination. The clonotype was recovered from an adult in good health. The chain is built from TRBV6-2 or TRBV6-3 and TRBJ2-4, with TRBD2 identical over 12 bases. CDR3 amino acids: CASSYYRTSGNKNIQYF. CDR3 nucleotide sequence: TGTGCCAGCAGTTACTACCGGACTAGCGGGAACAAAAACATTCAGTACTTC.